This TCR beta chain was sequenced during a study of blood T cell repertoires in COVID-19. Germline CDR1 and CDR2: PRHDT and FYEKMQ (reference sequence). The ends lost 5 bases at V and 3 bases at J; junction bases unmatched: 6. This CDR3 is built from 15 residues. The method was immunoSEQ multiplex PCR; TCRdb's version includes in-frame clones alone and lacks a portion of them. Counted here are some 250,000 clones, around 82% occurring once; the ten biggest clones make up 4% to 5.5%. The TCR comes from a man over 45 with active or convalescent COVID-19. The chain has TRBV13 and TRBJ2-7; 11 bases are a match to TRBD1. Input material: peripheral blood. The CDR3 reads CASSKRTGGNYEQYF. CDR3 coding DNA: TGTGCCAGCAGCAAAAGGACAGGGGGCAACTACGAGCAGTACTTC.